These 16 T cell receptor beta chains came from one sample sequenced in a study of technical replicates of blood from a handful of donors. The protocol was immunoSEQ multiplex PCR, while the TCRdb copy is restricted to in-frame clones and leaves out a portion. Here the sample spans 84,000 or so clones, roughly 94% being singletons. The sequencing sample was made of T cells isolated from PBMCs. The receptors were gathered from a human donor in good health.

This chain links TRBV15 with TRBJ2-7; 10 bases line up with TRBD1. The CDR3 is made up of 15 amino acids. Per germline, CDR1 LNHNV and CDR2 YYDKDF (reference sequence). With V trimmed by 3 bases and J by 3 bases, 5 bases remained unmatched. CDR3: CATSRAGTGDYEQYF. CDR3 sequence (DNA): TGTGCCACCAGCAGGGCCGGGACAGGGGACTACGAGCAGTACTTC. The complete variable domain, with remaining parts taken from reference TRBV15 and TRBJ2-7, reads DAMVIQNPRYQVTQFGKPVTLSCSQTLNHNVMYWYQQKSSQAPKLLFHYYDKDFNNEADTPDNFQSRRPNTSFCFLDIRSPGLGDTAMYLCATSRAGTGDYEQYFGPGTRLTVT.

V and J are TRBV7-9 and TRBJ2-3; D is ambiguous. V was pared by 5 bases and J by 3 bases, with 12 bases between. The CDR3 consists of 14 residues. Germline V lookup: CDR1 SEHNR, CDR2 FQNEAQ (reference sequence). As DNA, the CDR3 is TGTGCCAGCAGCCTCGGCGGCGTAACAGATACGCAGTATTTT. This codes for CASSLGGVTDTQYF.

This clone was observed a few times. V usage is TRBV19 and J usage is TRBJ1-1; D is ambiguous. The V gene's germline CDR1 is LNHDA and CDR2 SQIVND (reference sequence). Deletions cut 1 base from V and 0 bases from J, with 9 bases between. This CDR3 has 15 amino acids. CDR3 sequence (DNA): TGTGCCAGTAGTATAGCTCCCGTTATGAACACTGAAGCTTTCTTT. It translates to CASSIAPVMNTEAFF.

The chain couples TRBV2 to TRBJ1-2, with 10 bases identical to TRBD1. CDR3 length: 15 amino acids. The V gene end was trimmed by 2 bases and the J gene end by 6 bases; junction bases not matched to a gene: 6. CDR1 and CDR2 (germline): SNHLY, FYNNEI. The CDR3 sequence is CASSETGTGVDGYTF. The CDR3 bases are TGTGCCAGCAGTGAAACTGGGACAGGGGTTGATGGCTACACCTTC.

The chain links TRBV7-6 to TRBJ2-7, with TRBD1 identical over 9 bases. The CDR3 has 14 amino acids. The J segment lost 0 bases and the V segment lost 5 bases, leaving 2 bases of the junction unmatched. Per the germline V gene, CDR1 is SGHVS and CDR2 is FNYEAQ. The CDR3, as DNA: TGTGCCAGCAGCGGGGACAGGGACTCCTACGAGCAGTACTTC. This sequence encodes CASSGDRDSYEQYF.

CDR3 bases: TGTGCCAGCAGCCCAGGGACAGACCAGGTTCAGGGTAATGAAAAACTGTTTTTT. Its protein is CASSPGTDQVQGNEKLFF. The chain combines TRBV5-5 with TRBJ1-4, with 7 bases aligning to TRBD1. Looked up from germline, CDR1 is SGHKS and CDR2 is YYEKEE (reference sequence). V was pared by 4 bases and J by 4 bases, with 16 bases of the junction left unmatched. This CDR3 spans 18 amino acids.

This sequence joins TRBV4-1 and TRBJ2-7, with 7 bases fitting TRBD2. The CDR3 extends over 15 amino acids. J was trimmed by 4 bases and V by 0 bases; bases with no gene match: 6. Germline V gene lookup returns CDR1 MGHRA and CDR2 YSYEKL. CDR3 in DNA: TGCGCCAGCAGCCAAGATCCTAGCGGAGGGTACGAGCAGTACTTC. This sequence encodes CASSQDPSGGYEQYF.

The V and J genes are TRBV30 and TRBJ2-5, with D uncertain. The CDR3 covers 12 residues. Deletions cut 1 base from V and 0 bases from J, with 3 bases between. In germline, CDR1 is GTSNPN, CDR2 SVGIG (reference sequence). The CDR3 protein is CAWSANQETQYF. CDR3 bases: TGTGCCTGGAGTGCCAACCAAGAGACCCAGTACTTC.

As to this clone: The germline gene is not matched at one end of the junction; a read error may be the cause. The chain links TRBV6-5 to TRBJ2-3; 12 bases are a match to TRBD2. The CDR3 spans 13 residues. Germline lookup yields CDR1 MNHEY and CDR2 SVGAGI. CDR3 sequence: CASSLLWTSGARW. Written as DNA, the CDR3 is TGTGCCAGCAGCCTACTTTGGACTAGCGGGGCCCGGTGG.

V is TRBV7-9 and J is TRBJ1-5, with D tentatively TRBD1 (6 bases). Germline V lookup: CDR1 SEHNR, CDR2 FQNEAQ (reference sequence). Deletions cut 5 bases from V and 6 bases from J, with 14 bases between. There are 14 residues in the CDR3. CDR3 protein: CASSPQGRGQPQHF. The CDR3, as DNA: TGTGCCAGCAGCCCCCAGGGGCGCGGTCAGCCCCAGCATTTT.

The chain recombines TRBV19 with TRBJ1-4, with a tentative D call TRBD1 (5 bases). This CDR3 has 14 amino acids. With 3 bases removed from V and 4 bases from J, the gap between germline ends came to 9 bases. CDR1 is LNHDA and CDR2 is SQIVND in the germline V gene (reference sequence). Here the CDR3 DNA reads TGTGCCAGTAGTATCCAGGGATTTAATGAAAAACTGTTTTTT. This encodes CASSIQGFNEKLFF.

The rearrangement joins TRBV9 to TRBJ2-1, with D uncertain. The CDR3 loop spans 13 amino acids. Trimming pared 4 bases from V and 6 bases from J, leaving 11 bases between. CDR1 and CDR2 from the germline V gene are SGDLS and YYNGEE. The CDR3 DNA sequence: TGTGCCAGCAGCTCTCCGGCTAGCAATGAGCAGTTCTTC. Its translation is CASSSPASNEQFF. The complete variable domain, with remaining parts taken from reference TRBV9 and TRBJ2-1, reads DSGVTQTPKHLITATGQRVTLRCSPRSGDLSVYWYQQSLDQGLQFLIQYYNGEERAKGNILERFSAQQFPDLHSELNLSSLELGDSALYFCASSSPASNEQFFGPGTRLTVL.

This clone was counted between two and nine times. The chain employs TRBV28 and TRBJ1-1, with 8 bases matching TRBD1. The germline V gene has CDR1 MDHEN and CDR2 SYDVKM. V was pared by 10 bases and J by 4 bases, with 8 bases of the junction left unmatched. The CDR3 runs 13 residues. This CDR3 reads CAISTGVATEAFF. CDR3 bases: TGTGCCATTTCGACAGGGGTGGCCACTGAAGCTTTCTTT.

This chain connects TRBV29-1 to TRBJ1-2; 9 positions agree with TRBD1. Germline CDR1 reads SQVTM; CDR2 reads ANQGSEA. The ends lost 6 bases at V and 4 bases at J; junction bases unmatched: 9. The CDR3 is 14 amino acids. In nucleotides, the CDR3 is TGCAGCGTGCCCCGGGACAGGGACGGCTATGGCTACACCTTC. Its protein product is CSVPRDRDGYGYTF. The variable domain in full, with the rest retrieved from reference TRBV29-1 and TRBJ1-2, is SAVISQKPSRDICQRGTSLTIQCQVDSQVTMMFWYRQQPGQSLTLIATANQGSEATYESGFVIDKFPISRPNLTFSTLTVSNMSPEDSSIYLCSVPRDRDGYGYTFGSGTRLTVV.

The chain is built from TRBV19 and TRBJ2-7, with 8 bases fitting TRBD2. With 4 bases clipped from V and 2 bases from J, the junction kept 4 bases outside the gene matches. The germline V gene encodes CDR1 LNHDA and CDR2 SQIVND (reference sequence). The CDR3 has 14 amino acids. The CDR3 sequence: CASSTRSGTYEQYF. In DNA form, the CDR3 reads TGTGCCAGTAGTACCCGTAGCGGGACCTACGAGCAGTACTTC.

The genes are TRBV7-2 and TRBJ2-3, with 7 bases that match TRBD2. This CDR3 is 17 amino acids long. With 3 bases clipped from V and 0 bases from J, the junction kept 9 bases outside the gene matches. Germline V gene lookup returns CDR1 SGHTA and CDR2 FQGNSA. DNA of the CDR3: TGTGCCAGCAGCTTGAATCCGGGACTACTAAGCACAGATACGCAGTATTTT. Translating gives CASSLNPGLLSTDTQYF.